This T cell receptor beta chain was recorded in a study of blood T cell repertoires in COVID-19. Adults between about 18 and 95 years of age took part from approximately 24 US areas. Participants had their cohort set by participant-reported clinical history. In the authors' methods: Cell counts per sample came from amplifying reference gene primers. Measured with immunoSEQ multiplex PCR; TCRdb has only the in-frame clones, and not every one. Clonal size and the V and J genes are those of that table, whereas D and trimming came from the DNA. The sample has about 220,000 clones, approximately 80% seen once; the top ten hold approximately 1.3%. This CDR3 contains 15 residues. V lost 2 bases, J lost 0 bases, and 11 bases lay in between. Germline loops: CDR1 SGHRS, CDR2 YFSETQ.

The TCR originated in a woman between 40 and 50 years old with acute COVID-19. Material: PBMCs or T cells enriched from blood (not recorded which). The rearrangement uses TRBV5-1 and TRBJ1-1; D may be TRBD1 (6 bases). The CDR3 bases are TGCGCCAGCAGCTTAGGGACATCCGTGAACACTGAAGCTTTCTTT. Translation gives CASSLGTSVNTEAFF.